This T cell receptor beta chain is drawn from a study of blood T cells in healthy people across ages (dated by TCRdb to between 2014 and 2017). Background for the entire study: Template switching captured roughly one uniquely barcoded TCR beta cDNA molecule per two T cells in model experiments. The study measured age-related changes in TCR beta repertoire diversity using deep sequencing normalized with unique cDNA molecular identifiers. Donors were grouped into four age groups: young (average roughly 15 years), middle-aged (roughly 40), aged (62) and long-lived (just over 80). To avoid experimental bias, donors of different ages were randomly spread across the sequencing lanes. The study analyzed two additional independent replicas of 1 million unique cDNA reads from the same blood draw for two donors, one aged 18 to 30 and one aged 80 or older. Overall study results and their limits: Observed TCR beta diversity correlated strongly with the percentage of naive T cells measured by flow cytometry. Because profiling used bulk unsorted PBMCs, naive and antigen-experienced compartments could not be compared conclusively. Total diversity estimates from one million sequenced T cells were considered lower bounds and underestimates. Compared with the aged group, the long-lived group had more naive CD4+ T cells, fewer expanded clones and increased TCR diversity, a pattern suggesting age selection. Observed TCR beta diversity per million T cells fell roughly linearly with age, and a significant reduction was already apparent by age roughly 41. The CMV infection status of donors was not known, potentially confounding age-related changes in expanded clonotypes.

The CDR1 and CDR2 encoded by the germline V gene are MNHEY and SVGEGT. The CDR3 covers 14 residues, taking in both the cysteine and the phenylalanine. Only the CDR3 DNA stays, 42 bases, in frame from base 1. Trimming accounts for 6 bases at V and 8 bases at J, while the number of junction bases matched to no gene is 5. This clonotype turned up a few times. What this receptor recognizes is not known. No much larger clone is present one base from it, and per-base qualities are unavailable. The library came from 5' RACE. TCRdb records Illumina HiSeq 2500 as the sequencer. A second about 7 to 12 cycle PCR used a sample-barcoded 5' primer and a J-beta primer mix. A unique molecular identifier was introduced onto each TCR beta cDNA molecule by a template-switch 5' adaptor carrying 12 random nucleotides. Each sample yielded at least 2.5 million CDR3-containing paired-end reads. All of the RNA was converted into first-strand cDNA using the Mint cDNA synthesis kit, with a TRBC-specific oligonucleotide serving as the primer. All cDNA was treated with uracil-DNA glycosylase and then went through a first 18-cycle PCR with the universal primers M1SS and BC2_uni_R. The study's own analysis went as follows. For normalization, 1 million high-quality reads were randomly selected from each sample, with every read carrying a distinct molecular identifier. Reads with shared molecular identifiers were discarded instead of being binned into consensus sequences. MiTCR, set to a Q25 quality threshold and the strictest error-elimination algorithm, was used for CDR3 identification, clonotype clustering and error correction. Lower-bound total TCR beta diversity was estimated with a nonparametric unseen species model using Euler transformation. TCRdb trimmed the raw reads at Q25, called clones with MiXCR and kept productive beta chains. Rows are combined by CDR3 protein, so each entry shows the most common genes and DNA. The authors' filters were not applied to this entry. The sample table records approximately 800,000 distinct CDR3 sequences; roughly 35% of these occur just once. Approximately 12% of the sample lies in the top ten.

The donors were roughly 39 Caucasian individuals from Russia, aged roughly 6 to 100 years, who were systemically healthy. Each donor gave ten milliliters of peripheral blood, collected into EDTA-treated Vacutainer tubes. Ficoll-Paque density-gradient centrifugation was used to isolate PBMCs, with at least 6 million obtained per sample. Trizol reagent was used to extract total RNA from the PBMCs, yielding at least 6 micrograms per sample. For every donor, flow cytometry on a PBMC aliquot measured the percentage of naive CD45RAhigh/CD27high T cells. This clonotype was sampled from a man between 18 and 29 years old in good health. The sequenced sample consisted of blood. The V and J segments used are TRBV6-2 or TRBV6-3 and TRBJ1-6, and TRBD1 matches 9 of the central bases. CDR3 protein: CASRQRDRDSPLHF. The DNA is TGTGCCAGCAGACAGCGGGACAGGGATTCACCCCTCCACTTT.